A selection of T cell receptor beta chains follows, all from one sample in a study of blood T cell repertoires in COVID-19. This table comes from immunoSEQ multiplex PCR, and its TCRdb copy is limited to in-frame clones, with some not included. Of 75,000 to 95,000 clones in the sample, roughly nine tenths are singletons; the top ten hold around 2.6%. The material sequenced was peripheral blood. Every receptor here comes from a human donor in a cohort sampled during active COVID-19. Both conserved end residues are part of each CDR3. The D gene is left open where the match is weak. Clone size appears in some rows only: once, few, many, or a class for an expanded clone.

CDR3	DNA	size	D	V	J
CAWSPVAGTRETQYF	TGTGCCTGGAGTCCTGTAGCGGGGACGCGGGAGACCCAGTACTTC	-	TRBD2	TRBV30	TRBJ2-5
CASRSGTSASTDTQYF	TGTGCCAGCAGGTCCGGGACTAGCGCTAGCACAGATACGCAGTATTTT	-	TRBD2	TRBV7-9	TRBJ2-3
CASSYGGGSYNEQFF	TGTGCCAGCAGTTACGGGGGGGGCTCCTACAATGAGCAGTTCTTC	-	TRBD2	TRBV6-2/TRBV6-3	TRBJ2-1
CASSFNTMGTGGRETQYF	TGTGCCAGCAGTTTCAACACCATGGGGACAGGGGGACGGGAGACCCAGTACTTC	-	TRBD1	TRBV5-6	TRBJ2-5
CASTQGLATTSYNEQFF	TGTGCCAGCACCCAGGGGCTAGCCACGACCTCCTACAATGAGCAGTTCTTC	-	-	TRBV2	TRBJ2-1
CASSQTQGIEQFF	TGCGCCAGCAGCCAAACTCAGGGGATTGAGCAGTTCTTC	-	-	TRBV4-3	TRBJ2-1
CASSLGGGTDTQYF	TGTGCCAGCAGCTTGGGCGGGGGCACAGATACGCAGTATTTT	-	-	TRBV5-4	TRBJ2-3
CASSLIGTSGINEQFF	TGTGCCAGCAGCTTAATTGGGACTAGCGGGATTAATGAGCAGTTCTTC	-	TRBD2	TRBV7-3	TRBJ2-1
CASSKRTGVNYGYTF	TGTGCCAGCAGCAAGAGGACAGGGGTAAACTATGGCTACACCTTC	-	TRBD1	TRBV6-2/TRBV6-3	TRBJ1-2
CASRAGISTDTQYF	TGTGCCAGCCGTGCGGGGATCAGCACAGATACGCAGTATTTT	-	-	TRBV19	TRBJ2-3
CASSSGRFAGTDTQYF	TGTGCCAGCAGCTCCGGCCGCTTCGCGGGCACAGATACGCAGTATTTT	once	-	TRBV7-8	TRBJ2-3
CASSVPTSSGANVLTF	TGTGCCAGCAGCGTACCGACATCCTCTGGGGCCAACGTCCTGACTTTC	-	-	TRBV9	TRBJ2-6
CASSLGLGSEKLFF	TGTGCCAGCAGCCTCGGACTCGGGTCGGAAAAACTGTTTTTT	-	-	TRBV7-6	TRBJ1-4
CASSMWLAGGSYEQYF	TGTGCCAGCAGCATGTGGTTAGCGGGAGGCTCCTACGAGCAGTACTTC	-	-	TRBV21-1	TRBJ2-7
CASSLSGGGFETQYF	TGTGCCAGCAGCTTATCCGGCGGGGGGTTTGAGACCCAGTACTTC	-	TRBD2	TRBV7-7	TRBJ2-5
CASSVGQGPSYEQYF	TGTGCCAGCAGCGTGGGACAGGGACCCTCCTACGAGCAGTACTTC	-	TRBD1	TRBV9	TRBJ2-7
CASRGTSGRAGCTDTQYF	TGTGCCAGCAGGGGGACTAGCGGGAGGGCCGGGTGCACAGATACGCAGTATTTT	-	TRBD2	TRBV6-8	TRBJ2-3
CASSQNYRVETQYF	TGTGCCAGTAGCCAGAACTACAGGGTTGAGACCCAGTACTTC	-	-	TRBV19	TRBJ2-5
CASSLPRMLGNTIYF	TGTGCCAGCAGTTTACCCAGGATGCTAGGAAACACCATATATTTT	few	-	TRBV28	TRBJ1-3
CASSPSGTGAYNEQFF	TGCGCCAGCAGCCCCTCAGGGACAGGGGCCTACAATGAGCAGTTCTTC	-	TRBD1	TRBV4-1	TRBJ2-1
CASNYEQGYLPNTEAFF	TGTGCCAGCAACTACGAACAGGGGTACCTCCCGAACACTGAAGCTTTCTTT	once	TRBD1	TRBV7-9	TRBJ1-1
CATSRGRGGSYNEQFF	TGTGCCACCAGCAGAGGGCGGGGGGGCTCCTACAATGAGCAGTTCTTC	-	TRBD2	TRBV15	TRBJ2-1
CASSQPLRGSYETQYF	TGCGCCAGCAGCCAACCCCTCCGGGGTAGCTACGAGACCCAGTACTTC	-	-	TRBV4-1	TRBJ2-5
CASSQEDTDTQYF	TGTGCCAGCAGTCAAGAGGACACAGATACGCAGTATTTT	-	-	TRBV6-4	TRBJ2-3
CASSVDIAGLSEQFF	TGTGCCAGCAGCGTAGACATAGCGGGGCTGAGTGAGCAGTTCTTC	-	TRBD2	TRBV9	TRBJ2-1
CASSTDRQANYGYTF	TGTGCCAGCAGCACGGACAGGCAAGCTAACTATGGCTACACCTTC	once	TRBD1	TRBV7-9	TRBJ1-2
CASSRTASTDTQYF	TGTGCCAGCAGCAGGACAGCTAGCACAGATACGCAGTATTTT	-	-	TRBV6-5	TRBJ2-3
CASSLRVVIVEKLFF	TGTGCCAGCAGCTTACGGGTTGTGATAGTCGAAAAACTGTTTTTT	-	-	TRBV7-3	TRBJ1-4
CSLSGTGDYNEQFF	TGCAGCCTTTCCGGGACAGGGGATTACAATGAGCAGTTCTTC	-	TRBD1	TRBV29-1	TRBJ2-1
CSAGGGLDARLDTQYF	TGCAGCGCTGGGGGGGGACTAGATGCTCGGCTCGATACGCAGTATTTT	-	TRBD2	TRBV29-1	TRBJ2-3
CASSADRGSNTGELFF	TGTGCCAGCAGTGCCGACAGGGGGTCGAACACCGGGGAGCTGTTTTTT	-	TRBD1	TRBV6-4	TRBJ2-2
CASSSGGETDTQYF	TGCGCCAGCAGTAGCGGGGGGGAGACAGATACGCAGTATTTT	-	TRBD2	TRBV10-1	TRBJ2-3
CASSPDRVDQPQHF	TGCGCCAGCAGCCCAGACAGGGTTGATCAGCCCCAGCATTTT	-	TRBD1	TRBV5-1	TRBJ1-5
CASSASGTEYEAFF	TGTGCCAGCAGCGCTTCCGGGACAGAGTATGAAGCTTTCTTT	-	TRBD1	TRBV9	TRBJ1-1
CASSPRGGPDTQYF	TGTGCCAGCTCACCAAGGGGGGGACCAGATACGCAGTATTTT	-	-	TRBV18	TRBJ2-3
CASSLGGLAGGFQETQYF	TGTGCCAGCAGCTTAGGGGGACTAGCGGGAGGGTTCCAAGAGACCCAGTACTTC	-	TRBD2	TRBV5-4	TRBJ2-5
CASTPASGSTDTQYF	TGTGCCAGCACCCCGGCTAGCGGGAGCACAGATACGCAGTATTTT	-	TRBD2	TRBV2	TRBJ2-3